The 6 T cell receptor beta chains presented below share a single source sample, sequenced in a study of blood T cell repertoires in COVID-19. The assay was immunoSEQ multiplex PCR, and TCRdb's table has in-frame clones only and misses some. Counted here are 210,000 or so clones, about nine tenths occurring once; the ten biggest clones make up roughly 2.7%. What was sequenced was peripheral blood. The receptors originated from a man under 40 with COVID-19, enrolled during active disease.

The chain has TRBV18 and TRBJ2-7; D remains ambiguous. The CDR3 is 13 residues long. Trimming left V 3 bases short and J 0 bases short, with 6 bases between. CDR1 and CDR2 (germline): KGHSH, LQKENI. In DNA form, the CDR3 reads TGTGCCAGCTCACCGGGCCTCTCCTACGAGCAGTACTTC. Its translation: CASSPGLSYEQYF.

The chain has TRBV30 and TRBJ2-3; D gene uncertain. The germline CDR1 and CDR2 sequences are GTSNPN and SVGIG (reference sequence). V lost 0 bases, J lost 2 bases, and 6 bases lay in between. The CDR3 is 13 residues long. CDR3 in amino acids: CAWSVTNTDTQYF. DNA of the CDR3: TGTGCCTGGAGTGTAACTAACACAGATACGCAGTATTTT.

The chain is built from TRBV27 and TRBJ1-5; D is unclear. The germline CDR1 and CDR2 sequences are MNHEY and SMNVEV (reference sequence). V lost 1 base to trimming and J lost 0 bases, with 10 bases between them. The CDR3 loop spans 16 amino acids. The CDR3 nucleotides read TGTGCCAGCAGTTTATTAGCCGTTAATAGCAATCAGCCCCAGCATTTT. Protein product: CASSLLAVNSNQPQHF.

Remarks on this clone: In the same sample, other DNA sequences code for this CDR3. The chain joins TRBV28 to TRBJ2-7; D is unresolved. V shed 5 bases and J shed 4 bases, with 3 bases lying between them. This CDR3 comprises 10 residues. Germline loops: CDR1 MDHEN, CDR2 SYDVKM. The CDR3 spells CASSLYEQYF. The CDR3 region has the DNA TGTGCCAGCAGTCTGTACGAGCAGTACTTC.

This chain connects TRBV27 to TRBJ2-2, with 7 bases matching TRBD1. Per the germline V gene, CDR1 is MNHEY and CDR2 is SMNVEV (reference sequence). The CDR3 is 15 amino acids. J gave up 1 base and V 7 bases, and 6 bases lay outside the gene matches. For the CDR3, the DNA is TGTGCCAGCACCGAAGGGGACAGGAACACCGGGGAGCTGTTTTTT. Translation: CASTEGDRNTGELFF.

Remarks on this clone: Within the sample, other DNA sequences also encode this same CDR3. The chain joins TRBV2 to TRBJ1-5, with 10 bases lining up with TRBD1. Trimming took 1 base from V and 7 from J; bases not matched to a gene: 1. From germline, CDR1 is SNHLY and CDR2 FYNNEI. The CDR3 totals 14 residues. The CDR3 region is CASSEGTGGQPQHF. CDR3 in DNA: TGTGCCAGCAGTGAAGGGACAGGGGGGCAGCCCCAGCATTTT.